This T cell receptor beta chain was documented in a study of blood T cell repertoires in COVID-19 (TCRdb year 2020). At the level of the whole study: The collaborator samples originated in the United States, Italy and Spain and spanned the acute and convalescent phases of COVID-19. The material from the prospective study consisted of cDNA or gDNA derived from T cells, B-cell-depleted T cells, or PBMCs. The dataset comprised deeply sampled blood TCRbeta repertoires from subjects exposed to, actively infected with, or recovered from COVID-19. A freely available public database, intended as a resource for researchers studying the immune response to SARS-CoV-2, is where the repertoires were released. The samples were drawn from the first 160 participants of the ongoing ImmuneRACE study and from 950 to 1,500 subjects provided by 6 global collaborators. A de-identified subject ID, COVID-19 status, age in years and sex were almost always included in the sample metadata. HLA class I and class II types, where available, came from metadata supplied by the sample provider rather than from assay-based typing.

At one collaborating source in Seattle, patients were enrolled during active infection and were followed longitudinally through the course of disease. Whole blood was collected in K2EDTA tubes by collaborating institutions according to the institutions' own protocols. For TCRbeta analysis, collaborator samples were shipped as frozen whole blood, as isolated PBMCs, or as DNA extracted from either sample type. The immunoSEQ Assay, a bias-controlled multiplex PCR, was used to amplify TCRbeta CDR3 regions from genomic DNA. As for the authors' bioinformatics: The number of nucleated cells in each sample was estimated from the amplification of reference gene primers within the assay. To quantify the absolute abundance of each unique TCRbeta CDR3 rearrangement, sequence reads were collapsed and filtered. For each sample, productive Simpson clonality was calculated by taking the square root of Simpson's diversity index across productive rearrangements. The clones in this table, taken by TCRdb from immuneACCESS, are in-frame only. Not every clone is retained; where verified, under half of the shortfall comes from an unresolved V gene, and the cause of the rest is unknown. V and J calls and clone size are given by that table; D and trimming were obtained from the DNA. In all, the sample holds over 20,000 clones, and around 79% of those were seen once. The ten largest clones capture less than 8.5% of the sample.

The germline V gene provides CDR1 SGHAT and CDR2 FQNNGV. V and J lose 5 bases and 3 bases, and a span of 7 bases separates them. The CDR3 has 12 amino acids, counting the end cysteine and phenylalanine. Just the 36-base CDR3 DNA is kept, in frame starting at base 1. Only a few counts were recorded for this clone. The antigen this receptor binds is unknown. Base-call qualities are not available, and no considerably larger clone is one nucleotide away. Overall results and qualifications from the work: Clinical and demographic metadata were provided uncurated, with the amount varying by source and participant.

The origin of this receptor is a man over 45 with COVID-19, enrolled during active disease. The material sequenced was peripheral blood. The sequence links TRBV11-2 to TRBJ1-1, with TRBD1 as a weak D call on 5 bases. The DNA sequence follows: TGTGCCAGCAGCCGGGGGTACACTGAAGCTTTCTTT. Its amino acids are CASSRGYTEAFF. The full variable domain, completed from the reference TRBV11-2 and TRBJ1-1 proteins outside the CDR3, reads EAGVAQSPRYKIIEKRQSVAFWCNPISGHATLYWYQQILGQGPKLLIQFQNNGVVDDSQLPKDRFSAERLKGVDSTLKIQPAKLEDSAVYLCASSRGYTEAFFGQGTRLTVV.